The 8 T cell receptor beta chains in this list originate from one sample, sequenced in a study of blood T cell repertoires in COVID-19 (dated by TCRdb to 2019 to 2021). Library preparation was by the immunoSEQ multiplex PCR assay. TCRdb took this table from immuneACCESS and kept in-frame rearrangements with V and J called. Such tables lack part of the clones; where checked against another copy, unresolved V genes explain under half of the gap, and the rest is unexplained. The table for this sample lists some 200,000 clones; approximately 81% of them were counted only once. The ten largest clonotypes hold over 2.5% of the sample. Sequencing was done on a sample of peripheral blood. The receptors come from a man aged 50-60 years who had recovered from COVID-19.

The rearrangement links TRBV15 to TRBJ1-1, with D uncertain. The CDR3 has 15 residues. Germline V gene sequence: CDR1 LNHNV, CDR2 YYDKDF (reference sequence). The V end was cut by 6 bases, the J end by 1 base, with 15 bases between. The CDR3: CATRGEAPRNTEAFF. As DNA, the CDR3 is TGTGCCACCAGGGGAGAAGCGCCCAGGAACACTGAAGCTTTCTTT.

The chain has TRBV2 and TRBJ1-1, with D unresolved. V lost 6 bases and J lost 1, with 12 bases in between. This CDR3 region has 14 residues. CDR1 SNHLY and CDR2 FYNNEI come from the germline V gene. This chain's CDR3 is CASSFTQQNTEAFF. The DNA for the CDR3 is TGTGCCAGCAGCTTCACACAGCAGAACACTGAAGCTTTCTTT. Filled out from reference TRBV2 and TRBJ1-1, the complete variable domain reads EPEVTQTPSHQVTQMGQEVILRCVPISNHLYFYWYRQILGQKVEFLVSFYNNEISEKSEIFDDQFSVERPDGSNFTLKIRSTKLEDSAMYFCASSFTQQNTEAFFGQGTRLTVV.

The chain employs TRBV12-2 and TRBJ2-7; the table assigns TRBD2, which was not confirmed against the DNA. TRBV12-2 is a pseudogene. The CDR3 covers 14 residues. The CDR3 is CASRPGLVFTEQYF. The CDR3 region has the DNA TGTGCAAGTCGTCCGGGACTAGTCTTTACCGAGCAGTACTTC.

The sample holds one count of this clone. This same CDR3 is encoded by further DNA sequences in the sample. V usage is TRBV5-1 and J usage is TRBJ2-6; D ambiguous. Trimming stripped 0 bases from V and 0 bases from J, with 7 bases between. The CDR3 length is 16 residues. From germline, CDR1 is SGHRS and CDR2 YFSETQ. Written as DNA, the CDR3 is TGCGCCAGCAGCTTGGAGAGAAACTCTGGGGCCAACGTCCTGACTTTC. Encoded protein: CASSLERNSGANVLTF.

The V gene is TRBV30, the J gene TRBJ2-5; D unclear. The CDR3 spans 13 residues. The V end was cut by 1 base, the J end by 0 bases, with 6 bases between. From germline, CDR1 is GTSNPN and CDR2 SVGIG (reference sequence). CDR3 amino acids: CAWSGAHQETQYF. In DNA, the CDR3 is TGTGCCTGGAGTGGGGCCCACCAAGAGACCCAGTACTTC.

V usage is TRBV5-1 and J usage is TRBJ2-5; D is unresolved. CDR3 size: 15 residues. CDR1 is SGHRS and CDR2 is YFSETQ in the germline V gene. V lost 0 bases to trimming and J lost 3 bases, with 12 bases between them. For the CDR3, the DNA is TGCGCCAGCAGCTTGGCCGAGCTAACTGAAGAGACCCAGTACTTC. As protein: CASSLAELTEETQYF.

The chain joins TRBV28 to TRBJ2-7; TRBD2 matches 9 bases. The CDR3 is made up of 15 amino acids. CDR1 and CDR2 (germline): MDHEN, SYDVKM. V lost 6 bases and J lost 3; bases outside the gene matches: 9. The CDR3 DNA is TGTGCCAGCAGCCCTCAGCTAGCGGGACGCTACGAGCAGTACTTC. Amino acid sequence: CASSPQLAGRYEQYF.

This rearrangement joins TRBV6-5 to TRBJ2-7, with D possibly matching TRBD2 (5 bases). CDR3 size: 15 residues. Trimming removed 4 bases at V and 2 bases at J, with 15 bases between. The germline CDR1 and CDR2 sequences are MNHEY and SVGAGI. DNA of the CDR3: TGTGCCAGCAGTTTTCAGCGGAGAGCAGCCTACGAGCAGTACTTC. Protein product: CASSFQRRAAYEQYF.